This T cell receptor beta chain originates from a study of shared clonotypes between healthy human individuals. Whole-study results and caveats: A handful of donors shared about 4.5% of their naive CD4 clonotypes. The study found lower generation probabilities in non-shared clonotypes than in those shared by all four donors.

Remarks on this clone: Antigen specificity is unknown.

The V gene's germline CDR1 is SGHVS and CDR2 FNYEAQ. V lost 7 bases to trimming and J lost 0 bases, with 12 bases between them. This CDR3 comprises 15 residues. Positive CCR7 selection of CD45RO-negative cells yielded the naive CD8 cells, and terminally differentiated effector memory CD45RA+ cells were excluded. The donors were all Caucasian adults (living in Nashville, Tennessee). Each subset's genomic DNA was split evenly across several immunoSEQ plates. Only in-frame clones appear in the TCRdb table, and some are missing; sequencing was by immunoSEQ multiplex PCR. The sample has approximately 600,000 clones, approximately 95% seen once; the top ten hold approximately 0.12%.

The genes are TRBV7-6 and TRBJ2-2, with D possibly being TRBD2 (5 bases). Material: naive CD8+ T cells sorted from blood. The TCR was taken from a woman aged 25 to 39 in good health. DNA for the CDR3: TGTGCCAGCACCCTCCGGGGTTCGAACACCGGGGAGCTGTTTTTT. Its protein is CASTLRGSNTGELFF. Using reference TRBV7-6 and TRBJ2-2 for the parts outside the CDR3, the full variable domain is GAGVSQSPRYKVTKRGQDVALRCDPISGHVSLYWYRQALGQGPEFLTYFNYEAQQDKSGLPNDRFSAERPEGSISTLTIQRTEQRDSAMYRCASTLRGSNTGELFFGEGSRLTVL.